This T cell receptor beta chain was sequenced for a study of type 1 and type 2 diabetes patients. At the level of the study: Magnetic bead positive selection isolated CD4+ or CD8+ T cells from PBMCs.

V lost 6 bases and J lost 5, with 16 bases in between. The CDR3 consists of 14 residues. Germline V gene sequence: CDR1 ENHRY, CDR2 SYGVKD. Roughly 9.8 milliliters of peripheral blood were collected from each participant. A remark on this clonotype: The antigen remains unidentified.

PCR was run on genomic DNA. Multiplex PCR with 30 forward and 13 reverse primers amplified the TCR beta CDR3. One entry per CDR3 protein, called by TCRdb with MiXCR from the multiplex PCR reads. Counted here are a few hundred thousand distinct CDR3 sequences, around 47% occurring once; the ten biggest clones make up around 15%. General study findings and limits: Type 2 diabetes and control samples shared highly correlated V and J usage, averaging about 0.97. Groups were not age- or gender-matched, which may bias interpretation.

The genes are TRBV10-3 and TRBJ2-5; maybe TRBD1 (6 bases). Specimen: peripheral blood mononuclear cells (PBMCs). This clonotype was sampled from a man aged 18 to 30 with type 2 diabetes. CDR3 in DNA: TGTGCCATCAGCTCCAGACAGGTAGGGGAGACCCAGTACTTC. Protein: CAISSRQVGETQYF.